Listed below are T cell receptor beta chains from one sample, sequenced in a study of cytomegalovirus exposure and HLA in healthy donors. The repertoire was sequenced with immunoSEQ multiplex PCR; TCRdb's copy has only in-frame clones and lacks some. The table lists nearly 200,000 clones, 65% to 85% of them singletons, with roughly 0.098% in the top ten. The sequenced sample consisted of PBMCs. All receptors derive from a boy between 2 and 10 years old in good health and CMV-seronegative. Each CDR3 is given without its conserved first and last residue. D genes are given only for firm matches.

j_gene | v_gene | d_gene | CDR3aa
TRBJ2-1 | TRBV15 | . | ATSRSVLGATENEQF
TRBJ2-3 | TRBV4-1 | TRBD2 | ASSQLAGGPDTQY
TRBJ2-3 | TRBV29-1 | . | SVGGVLVDTQY
TRBJ1-1 | TRBV5-1 | . | ASSLYGGNTEAF
TRBJ2-1 | TRBV5-4 | TRBD2 | ASRGSGGAPSNYNEQF
TRBJ1-4 | TRBV7-9 | . | SSSYLFPAGRANEKLF
TRBJ2-3 | TRBV5-8 | TRBD1 | ASSLGQGVVDTQY
TRBJ2-7 | TRBV19 | TRBD1 | ASSIDPGGEQY
TRBJ2-4 | TRBV29-1 | . | SVVGAGDIQY
TRBJ1-4 | TRBV19 | TRBD1 | ASSIDRDRATNEKLF
TRBJ1-2 | TRBV4-3 | . | ASSSGLRSSHGYT
TRBJ1-2 | TRBV5-5 | . | ASSLSQGGYGYT
TRBJ2-5 | TRBV5-1 | TRBD1 | ASRTGAGETQY
TRBJ1-1 | TRBV29-1 | TRBD1 | SMGQGANTEAF
TRBJ1-1 | TRBV5-4 | . | ASSLIGRQNTEAF
TRBJ1-1 | TRBV7-2 | . | ASRSTGYTEAF